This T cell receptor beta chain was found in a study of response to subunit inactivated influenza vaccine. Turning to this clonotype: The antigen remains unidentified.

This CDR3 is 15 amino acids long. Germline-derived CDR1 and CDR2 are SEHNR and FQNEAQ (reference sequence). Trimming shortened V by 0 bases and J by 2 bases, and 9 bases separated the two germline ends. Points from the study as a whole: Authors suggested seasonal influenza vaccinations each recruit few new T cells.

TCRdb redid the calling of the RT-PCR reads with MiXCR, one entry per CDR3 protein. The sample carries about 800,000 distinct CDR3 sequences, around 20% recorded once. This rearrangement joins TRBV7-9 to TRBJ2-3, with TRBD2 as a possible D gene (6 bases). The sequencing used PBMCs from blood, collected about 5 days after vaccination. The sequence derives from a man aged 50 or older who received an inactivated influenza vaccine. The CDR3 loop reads CASSLAAGTTDTQYF. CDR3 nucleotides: TGTGCCAGCAGCTTAGCAGCGGGCACCACAGATACGCAGTATTTT.